Sequencing of this T cell receptor beta chain was carried out in a study of breast tumors, draining lymph nodes, adjacent tissues. Study-level points and caveats: Tumor TCR diversity was below lymph nodes but above nontumor tissue. Data only fit, rather than demonstrated, lymph node origin of most tumor T cells. Compared with basal-like, luminal-like tumors shared significantly more repertoire with nontumor tissue. Most tumor T cells seemingly derive from lymph node, then expand in tumor.

CDR3 length: 14 amino acids. The germline gives CDR1 KGHSH, CDR2 LQKENI. Germline trimming cut 6 bases from V and 3 bases from J; bases unmatched to any gene: 4. As for this clonotype: Its antigen is still unknown.

The lymph nodes were axillary draining lymph nodes from breast cancer patients. TCRdb used MiXCR to reprocess the multiplex PCR reads, holding one entry per CDR3 protein. The table includes 65,000 to 80,000 distinct CDR3 sequences, about 21% detected once. The source is a female donor with breast cancer. Some clones in this sample may be carry-over from other donors' samples. Material for sequencing was axillary lymph node tissue. This chain joins TRBV18 and TRBJ2-3, with 9 bases aligning to TRBD1. DNA for the CDR3: TGTGCCAGCTCTGGGACAGGGTGGACAGATACGCAGTATTTT. Translated: CASSGTGWTDTQYF.